These T cell receptor beta chains were read from a single sample in a study of cytomegalovirus exposure and HLA in healthy donors. TCRdb's table, derived via immunoSEQ multiplex PCR, lists solely in-frame clones and lacks some. The profile covers about 160,000 clones, with around 69% appearing a single time and roughly 3% taken by the ten largest. The sample consisted of PBMCs. These receptors originate from a woman aged 25 to 39 in good health and CMV-seronegative. Both conserved end residues are part of each CDR3. Each record gives: CDR3 protein, CDR3 DNA, D gene, clone size, V gene, J gene. The D gene is left open where the match is weak. Clone size appears in some rows only: once, few, many, or a class for an expanded clone.

cdr3_aa: CASSLEGTSGEQFF
cdr3_nt: TGTGCCAGCAGCTTAGAGGGGACTAGTGGTGAGCAGTTCTTC
d_call: TRBD2
clone_size: .
v_call: TRBV13
j_call: TRBJ2-1

cdr3_aa: CASSPGTGFQPQHF
cdr3_nt: TGTGCCAGCAGTCCCGGGACAGGGTTTCAGCCCCAGCATTTT
d_call: TRBD1
clone_size: few
v_call: TRBV27
j_call: TRBJ1-5

cdr3_aa: CASSFMFGDNEKLFF
cdr3_nt: TGTGCCAGCAGCTTTATGTTCGGGGATAATGAAAAACTGTTTTTT
d_call: .
clone_size: few
v_call: TRBV7-6
j_call: TRBJ1-4

cdr3_aa: CASSLYEAALNTEAFF
cdr3_nt: TGTGCCAGCAGTTTATATGAGGCAGCTTTGAACACTGAAGCTTTCTTT
d_call: .
clone_size: few
v_call: TRBV28
j_call: TRBJ1-1

cdr3_aa: CASTSTGTGYTF
cdr3_nt: TGTGCCAGCACCTCGACAGGGACCGGCTACACCTTC
d_call: TRBD1
clone_size: .
v_call: TRBV6-5
j_call: TRBJ1-2

cdr3_aa: CASRHADSPNEQYF
cdr3_nt: TGTGCCAGCCGCCACGCGGACTCCCCAAACGAGCAGTACTTC
d_call: .
clone_size: .
v_call: TRBV11-2
j_call: TRBJ2-7

cdr3_aa: CASRPSGPYYEQYF
cdr3_nt: TGCGCCAGCAGACCTAGCGGACCATATTACGAGCAGTACTTC
d_call: TRBD2
clone_size: .
v_call: TRBV23-1
j_call: TRBJ2-7

cdr3_aa: CSVERGRRTEAFF
cdr3_nt: TGCAGCGTTGAACGAGGGCGCCGGACTGAAGCTTTCTTT
d_call: .
clone_size: .
v_call: TRBV29-1
j_call: TRBJ1-1

cdr3_aa: CASSVNGNTIYF
cdr3_nt: TGTGCCAGCAGTGTCAATGGAAACACCATATATTTT
d_call: .
clone_size: .
v_call: TRBV6-5
j_call: TRBJ1-3

cdr3_aa: CASSAGTSNYGYTF
cdr3_nt: TGTGCCAGCAGCGCCGGGACAAGCAACTATGGCTACACCTTC
d_call: .
clone_size: .
v_call: TRBV9
j_call: TRBJ1-2

cdr3_aa: CASSSGLAGGYEQYF
cdr3_nt: TGTGCCAGCAGCTCGGGACTAGCGGGAGGCTACGAGCAGTACTTC
d_call: TRBD2
clone_size: .
v_call: TRBV5-4
j_call: TRBJ2-7

cdr3_aa: CASSDTEPVYNEQFF
cdr3_nt: TGTGCCAGCAGTGATACAGAGCCGGTTTACAATGAGCAGTTCTTC
d_call: .
clone_size: .
v_call: TRBV6-1
j_call: TRBJ2-1

cdr3_aa: CASSTRTGGALYEQYF
cdr3_nt: TGCGCCAGCAGCACCCGGACAGGGGGCGCCTTGTACGAGCAGTACTTC
d_call: TRBD1
clone_size: once
v_call: TRBV5-1
j_call: TRBJ2-7

cdr3_aa: CASSANTNSNQPQHF
cdr3_nt: TGTGCCAGCAGTGCGAACACTAATAGCAATCAGCCCCAGCATTTT
d_call: .
clone_size: .
v_call: TRBV2
j_call: TRBJ1-5

cdr3_aa: CASSLTGGFGTEAFF
cdr3_nt: TGTGCCAGCAGCTTGACAGGGGGTTTTGGTACTGAAGCTTTCTTT
d_call: TRBD1
clone_size: .
v_call: TRBV7-9
j_call: TRBJ1-1

cdr3_aa: CASTTGQGLEGYTF
cdr3_nt: TGCGCCAGCACCACGGGACAGGGGTTAGAGGGCTACACCTTC
d_call: TRBD1
clone_size: .
v_call: TRBV5-1
j_call: TRBJ1-2

cdr3_aa: CASSVVGTGPDTQYF
cdr3_nt: TGTGCCAGCAGCGTAGTGGGGACAGGGCCAGATACGCAGTATTTT
d_call: TRBD1
clone_size: .
v_call: TRBV9
j_call: TRBJ2-3

cdr3_aa: CASSAEGGANYGYTF
cdr3_nt: TGTGCCAGCAGCGCAGAAGGGGGAGCTAACTATGGCTACACCTTC
d_call: .
clone_size: .
v_call: TRBV9
j_call: TRBJ1-2

cdr3_aa: CASSLRSSGRAEAYEQYF
cdr3_nt: TGTGCCAGCAGCTTAAGGTCTAGCGGGAGGGCCGAAGCCTACGAGCAGTACTTC
d_call: TRBD2
clone_size: .
v_call: TRBV7-9
j_call: TRBJ2-7

cdr3_aa: CASTTGTSGYTF
cdr3_nt: TGTGCCAGCACTACGGGTACAAGCGGCTACACCTTC
d_call: .
clone_size: .
v_call: TRBV27
j_call: TRBJ1-2